The present TCR beta chain was sequenced within a study of vaccination and CD4 T cells after COVID-19. For the study at large: Diagnosis preceded the drawing of post-COVID samples by a median about 98 days (range 35 to 161).

The CDR3 totals 16 residues. V was clipped by 0 bases and J by 7 bases, with 16 bases between them. Per germline, CDR1 LGHNA and CDR2 YNFKEQ. The treatment denotes: roughly 10-day PBMC culture with coronavirus spike peptide pools or control peptides (ViraFEST assay). Remarks on this clonotype: The antigen remains unidentified.

An Oncomine TCR Beta short-read assay was used to sequence the DNA from cultured CD4+ T cells. TCRdb re-analysed the PCR reads in MiXCR, keeping a single row per CDR3 protein. The table lists roughly 20,000 distinct CDR3 sequences, 43% of them singletons. The sequencing used CD4+ T cells from blood, cultured in vitro, collected after SARS-CoV-2 vaccination. The gene calls are TRBV4-2 and TRBJ1-5, with D perhaps matching TRBD1 (6 bases). This receptor was identified in a human donor who had recovered from COVID-19. The CDR3 DNA follows: TGTGCCAGCAGCCAAGATGGGTTAGGGGGGCCCCAGCCCCAGCATTTT. It translates to CASSQDGLGGPQPQHF.